This is a list of T cell receptor beta chains from one sample in a study of blood T cell repertoires in COVID-19. TCRdb's table, derived via immunoSEQ multiplex PCR, lists solely in-frame clones and lacks some. The repertoire includes about 270,000 clones, 65% to 90% of them detected once, and roughly 14% sits in the top ten. Sequencing was performed on peripheral blood. Source of these receptors: a woman aged 70-85 years with COVID-19, enrolled during active disease. CDR3s include the opening cysteine and the closing phenylalanine or tryptophan. Each record gives: J gene, D gene, V gene, clone size, CDR3 DNA, CDR3 protein. The D gene is left open where the match is weak. Expanded clones get a size class; other rows say once, few or many, or leave the size out.

TRBJ1-5 | TRBD1 | TRBV28 | once | TGTGCCAGCACCGGGACAGGGGGCAACCAGCCCCAGCATTTT | CASTGTGGNQPQHF
TRBJ1-2 | TRBD1 | TRBV3-1/TRBV3-2 | NA | TGTGCCAGCAGCGACAGGGGGCGAAGTGGCTACACCTTC | CASSDRGRSGYTF
TRBJ2-2 | TRBD2 | TRBV7-9 | NA | TGTGCCAGCAGCTCCCACGTAGCGGGGCGGACCGGGGAGCTGTTTTTT | CASSSHVAGRTGELFF
TRBJ2-2 | TRBD2 | TRBV7-8 | NA | TGTGCCAGCAGCCAGCGGGGGGGTACCCCAACCGGGGAGCTGTTTTTT | CASSQRGGTPTGELFF
TRBJ2-5 | TRBD1 | TRBV19 | NA | TGTGCCAGTAAGGGACAGGGTTCAGGGGAAGAGACCCAGTACTTC | CASKGQGSGEETQYF
TRBJ2-1 | TRBD2 | TRBV18 | NA | TGTGCCAGCTCATCGACTAGCGGGGGGGACAATGAGCAGTTCTTC | CASSSTSGGDNEQFF
TRBJ1-6 | NA | TRBV7-9 | NA | TGTGCCAGCAGCTTACGGGACTTGAATTCACCCCTCCACTTT | CASSLRDLNSPLHF
TRBJ2-1 | TRBD1 | TRBV19 | NA | TGTGCCAGTAGTATAGTGGGGACAGGTCTGGATAATGAGCAGTTCTTC | CASSIVGTGLDNEQFF
TRBJ2-1 | TRBD2 | TRBV2 | NA | TGTGCCAGCAGTGAAGTCTCTAGCGGGGGAGGCGAGCAGTTCTTC | CASSEVSSGGGEQFF
TRBJ1-1 | NA | TRBV5-1 | NA | TGCGCCAGCAGCTTGGAACAGGGATGGACTGAAGCTTTCTTT | CASSLEQGWTEAFF
TRBJ2-7 | TRBD1 | TRBV7-8 | NA | TGTGCCAGCAGCTTAGCCGCGGGACAGGATAAGAGCGAGCAGTACTTC | CASSLAAGQDKSEQYF
TRBJ1-1 | NA | TRBV3-1/TRBV3-2 | NA | TGTGCCAGCAGTCCTGACAGACAGAACACTGAAGCTTTCTTT | CASSPDRQNTEAFF
TRBJ1-6 | TRBD1 | TRBV6-7 | NA | TGTGCCAGCAGTTACGGGACAGGGAAATATAATTCACCCCTCCACTTT | CASSYGTGKYNSPLHF
TRBJ1-1 | TRBD1 | TRBV6-5 | NA | TGTGCCAGCAGTTACCGTGGGACAGGGGGAAACACTGAAGCTTTCTTT | CASSYRGTGGNTEAFF
TRBJ2-5 | TRBD2 | TRBV9 | once | TGTGCCAGCACCCCCAGCGGGGATGGCCAAGAGACCCAGTACTTC | CASTPSGDGQETQYF
TRBJ1-2 | NA | TRBV6-5 | NA | TGTGCCAGCAGTTACAGCGGTATCACGTCACATGGCTACACCTTC | CASSYSGITSHGYTF
TRBJ1-2 | NA | TRBV5-1 | NA | TGCGCCAGCAGCTTGGGTCCCGGACAGTTTACCTCCACCTTC | CASSLGPGQFTSTF
TRBJ2-7 | NA | TRBV6-5 | NA | TGTGCCAGCAGGGGCAGCCCCTACGAGCAGTACTTC | CASRGSPYEQYF
TRBJ2-7 | TRBD1 | TRBV10-3 | NA | TGTGCCATAAGCGGACAGGGCTACGAGCAGTACTTC | CAISGQGYEQYF
TRBJ2-2 | TRBD2 | TRBV3-1/TRBV3-2 | few | TGTGCCAGCAGCCAAAGCGGGGGCGCGGGCACCGGGGAGCTGTTTTTT | CASSQSGGAGTGELFF
TRBJ2-2 | TRBD2 | TRBV18 | NA | TGTGCCAGCTCACCGCGACTAGCGGGGGGGCAGAACGGGGAGCTGTTTTTT | CASSPRLAGGQNGELFF
TRBJ2-5 | TRBD1 | TRBV11-3 | NA | TGTGCCAGCAGCTCGGGACAGGGAGGGATCCAAGAGACCCAGTACTTC | CASSSGQGGIQETQYF
TRBJ2-7 | TRBD1 | TRBV6-5 | NA | TGTGCCAGCAGTTACACCGGGACAGGGCGGTACGAGCAGTACTTC | CASSYTGTGRYEQYF
TRBJ2-1 | TRBD2 | TRBV10-3 | NA | TGTGCCATCAGTGTTAGGATCCTAGCGGGGGGACGAGTTTACAATGAGCAGTTCTTC | CAISVRILAGGRVYNEQFF
TRBJ2-4 | TRBD2 | TRBV6-2/TRBV6-3 | NA | TGTGCCAGCAGTTATAACCCGGGACTAGCGGGGGGGCCTGCCAAAAACATTCAGTACTTC | CASSYNPGLAGGPAKNIQYF
TRBJ2-5 | TRBD2 | TRBV2 | NA | TGTGCCAGCATACTAGCGGGGGGCTCAGGGTGGGAGACCCAGTACTTC | CASILAGGSGWETQYF
TRBJ2-7 | NA | TRBV27 | NA | TGTGCCAGCAGTTTATCCCTCCCCTACGAGCAGTACTTC | CASSLSLPYEQYF
TRBJ1-1 | NA | TRBV5-4 | NA | TGTGCCAGCAGCTTGGCCCAGAACACTGAAGCTTTCTTT | CASSLAQNTEAFF
TRBJ2-7 | TRBD2 | TRBV4-1 | NA | TGCGCCAGCAGCCAAGAACCCGGGGGGGCCTACGAGCAGTACTTC | CASSQEPGGAYEQYF
TRBJ1-1 | TRBD1 | TRBV6-2/TRBV6-3 | NA | TGTGCCAGCAGTGGGGAGGGGACAGGAGGAACTGAAGCTTTCTTT | CASSGEGTGGTEAFF
TRBJ1-2 | TRBD1 | TRBV19 | NA | TGTGCCAGTAGGCAACCGGGACAGGGAGCTAACTATGGCTACACCTTC | CASRQPGQGANYGYTF
TRBJ2-5 | NA | TRBV6-5 | NA | TGTGCCAGCAGTTACGGGGCGGGGCCCGGGGAGACCCAGTACTTC | CASSYGAGPGETQYF
TRBJ1-1 | NA | TRBV10-1 | NA | TGCGCCAGCAGTGATGGCGGTCTCGGAACTGAAGCTTTCTTT | CASSDGGLGTEAFF
TRBJ1-1 | TRBD1 | TRBV19 | NA | TGTGCCACCACCAACCGGGACAGAACTGAAGCTTTCTTT | CATTNRDRTEAFF
TRBJ2-1 | TRBD2 | TRBV4-2 | NA | TGTGCCAGCAGCCAGACCTTAGCGGGGACCCGGAATGAGCAGTTCTTC | CASSQTLAGTRNEQFF
TRBJ1-4 | NA | TRBV4-3 | NA | TGCGCCAGCAGCCGGACCGGGACTGGTTTAAGGGATAATGAAAAACTGTTTTTT | CASSRTGTGLRDNEKLFF
TRBJ2-7 | TRBD1 | TRBV12-5 | NA | TGTGCTAGTGGTCCGGGACAGGGTTACGAGCAGTACTTC | CASGPGQGYEQYF
TRBJ2-3 | NA | TRBV10-3 | NA | TGTGCCATCAGGAGGGGGTTGGAGCAGCTTCGCACAGATACGCAGTATTTT | CAIRRGLEQLRTDTQYF
TRBJ2-7 | NA | TRBV20-1 | NA | TGCAGTGCTAGTTTAGCTCACAGGGGGGGCGAGCAGTACTTC | CSASLAHRGGEQYF
TRBJ2-2 | NA | TRBV10-3 | NA | TGTGCCGGCGGCAGGGGTGGGGACACCGGGGAGCTGTTTTTT | CAGGRGGDTGELFF
TRBJ1-2 | NA | TRBV24-1 | NA | TGTGCCACCAGTGACCCACAGCAGCGGGGCTACACCTTC | CATSDPQQRGYTF
TRBJ1-2 | NA | TRBV7-2 | NA | TGTGCCAGCAGCCGGGGGGGCGCTAACTATGGCTACACCTTC | CASSRGGANYGYTF
TRBJ1-3 | NA | TRBV10-3 | NA | TGTGCCATCAGTGAGATGGTCGGGGAATGGGGAAACACCATATATTTT | CAISEMVGEWGNTIYF
TRBJ2-7 | TRBD1 | TRBV27 | NA | TGTGCCAGCAACTCCCGGGACAGGGTTAGGAACGAGCAGTACTTC | CASNSRDRVRNEQYF
TRBJ1-5 | TRBD1 | TRBV4-2 | NA | TGTGCCAGCAGCCAAGGCTTCGGCAGGGGGTCCAATCAGCCCCAGCATTTT | CASSQGFGRGSNQPQHF
TRBJ1-6 | NA | TRBV27 | once | TGTGCCAGCAGTTTCGGGGGGAGCGATTCACCCCTCCACTTT | CASSFGGSDSPLHF
TRBJ2-7 | TRBD1 | TRBV9 | NA | TGTGCCAGCAGCGTAGGACAGGGGGCCCGCGAGCAGTACTTC | CASSVGQGAREQYF
TRBJ2-1 | TRBD2 | TRBV28 | NA | TGTGCCAGCAGACCTGAGCGGGGGGGCAGGGATGAGCAGTTCTTC | CASRPERGGRDEQFF
TRBJ1-1 | NA | TRBV2 | NA | TGTGCCAGCAGTTTCTCCACAGGGACTGAAGCTTTCTTT | CASSFSTGTEAFF
TRBJ2-2 | TRBD1 | TRBV12-5 | few | TGTGCTAGTGGTTTGGGAAACAGGGGTGGGACCGGGGAGCTGTTTTTT | CASGLGNRGGTGELFF
TRBJ2-2 | NA | TRBV3-1/TRBV3-2 | NA | TGTGCCAGCAGCCAAGACAGGAACACCGGGGAGCTGTTTTTT | CASSQDRNTGELFF
TRBJ2-7 | TRBD2 | TRBV19 | NA | TGTGCCACCTCAGCGGGGTCCCCCTACGAGCAGTACTTC | CATSAGSPYEQYF
TRBJ1-1 | TRBD1 | TRBV10-2 | NA | TGCGCCAGCAGTGCCGCGACAGGGGGGACTGAAGCTTTCTTT | CASSAATGGTEAFF